Below are 8 T cell receptor beta chains sequenced from a single sample in a study of PD-1 blockade in classical Hodgkin lymphoma. Produced via immunoSEQ multiplex PCR; TCRdb's table is partial and in-frame only. The table shows some 38,000 clones, with just over 75% occurring only once. Brentuximab vedotin exposure varied, and every patient relapsed after autologous stem cell transplantation. Specimen: peripheral blood mononuclear cells (PBMCs), collected before the second cycle of nivolumab. The receptors shown here come from a human donor with classical Hodgkin lymphoma.

The CDR3 spells CASSSQGEGQPQHF. The CDR3 region has the DNA TGTGCCAGCAGTTCCCAAGGGGAGGGTCAGCCCCAGCATTTT. The chain combines TRBV7-2 with TRBJ1-5, with a possible D match to TRBD1 (5 bases). The CDR3 extends over 14 amino acids. The V gene lost 6 bases and the J gene lost 6 bases, with 15 bases spanning the gap. Germline V lookup: CDR1 SGHTA, CDR2 FQGNSA. Full variable domain (remainder filled in from reference TRBV7-2 and TRBJ1-5): GAGVSQSPSNKVTEKGKDVELRCDPISGHTALYWYRQSLGQGLEFLIYFQGNSAPDKSGLPSDRFSAERTGGSVSTLTIQRTQQEDSAVYLCASSSQGEGQPQHFGDGTRLSIL.

The rearrangement links TRBV9 to TRBJ2-7, with TRBD1 matching over 7 bases. Germline trimming cut 0 bases from V and 4 bases from J; bases unmatched to any gene: 4. CDR3 size: 14 residues. Germline-derived CDR1 and CDR2 are SGDLS and YYNGEE. The CDR3 DNA reads as TGTGCCAGCAGCGTAGGAACAGGGGAGTACGAGCAGTACTTC. The encoded protein is CASSVGTGEYEQYF.

The chain is built from TRBV7-9 and TRBJ2-7; 15 bases line up with TRBD2. Germline V lookup: CDR1 SEHNR, CDR2 FQNEAQ (reference sequence). Trimming took 5 bases from V and 3 from J; bases not matched to a gene: 5. CDR3 length: 16 amino acids. The chain's CDR3 is CASSKGLAGGDYEQYF. The CDR3 DNA reads TGTGCCAGCAGCAAGGGACTAGCGGGGGGAGACTACGAGCAGTACTTC.

The rearrangement joins TRBV7-2 to TRBJ1-3; D unclear. The CDR3 extends over 13 amino acids. Trimming shortened V by 5 bases and J by 7 bases, and 12 bases separated the two germline ends. CDR1 and CDR2 from the germline V gene are SGHTA and FQGNSA. The CDR3 protein is CASSPGIRNTIYF. CDR3 sequence (DNA): TGTGCCAGCAGCCCCGGGATCCGGAACACCATATATTTT. The full variable domain, in which reference TRBV7-2 and TRBJ1-3 provide the parts outside the CDR3, is GAGVSQSPSNKVTEKGKDVELRCDPISGHTALYWYRQSLGQGLEFLIYFQGNSAPDKSGLPSDRFSAERTGGSVSTLTIQRTQQEDSAVYLCASSPGIRNTIYFGEGSWLTVV.

This chain uses TRBV5-5 with TRBJ2-7; D gene uncertain. The CDR3 is 13 residues long. CDR1 and CDR2 (germline): SGHKS, YYEKEE (reference sequence). The germline V and J ends were trimmed by 1 base and 2 bases, with 7 bases remaining between them. The CDR3 loop reads CASSLTPTYEQYF. The CDR3 coding sequence is TGTGCCAGCAGCTTGACACCAACCTACGAGCAGTACTTC.

This rearrangement joins TRBV19 to TRBJ2-7, with D perhaps assigned TRBD1 or TRBD2 (5 bases each). This CDR3 comprises 12 residues. The V end was cut by 2 bases, the J end by 5 bases, with 7 bases between. CDR1 is LNHDA and CDR2 is SQIVND in the germline V gene (reference sequence). In DNA, the CDR3 is TGTGCCAGTAGTATACGGGACGACGAGCAGTACTTC. It encodes CASSIRDDEQYF.

This clone was recorded a few times. The chain couples TRBV5-4 to TRBJ2-1; the match to TRBD1 covers 9 bases. The V gene's germline CDR1 is SGHNT and CDR2 YYREEE (reference sequence). V trimming: 4 bases; J trimming: 7 bases; junction bases outside the gene matches: 15. The CDR3 has 17 amino acids. The chain's CDR3 is CASSGPGQGDDGNEQFF. The CDR3, as DNA: TGTGCCAGCAGCGGTCCGGGACAGGGAGACGATGGGAATGAGCAGTTCTTC.

In its sample, this clone was seen a few times. This sequence joins TRBV15 and TRBJ2-3; perhaps TRBD1 as D (5 bases). The V end lost 0 bases, the J end lost 2 bases, and 9 bases lay between the germline ends. Per germline, CDR1 LNHNV and CDR2 YYDKDF (reference sequence). The length of the CDR3 is 15 residues. The CDR3 here is CATSRESDNTDTQYF. In nucleotides, the CDR3 is TGTGCCACCAGCAGAGAGTCGGACAACACAGATACGCAGTATTTT.